A selection of T cell receptor beta chains follows, all from one sample in a study of cytomegalovirus exposure and HLA in healthy donors. Sequencing was performed with immunoSEQ multiplex PCR; in TCRdb, only in-frame clones are kept and a portion is missing. Among about 200,000 clones, approximately 83% were seen once, and the ten largest hold over 1.1%. Input material: PBMCs. Every receptor here comes from a girl aged 5 to 17 in good health and CMV-seronegative. The CDR3 runs from the conserved cysteine through the conserved F or W. A D gene is named only where the DNA matches it firmly. Clone size is not always given. Where it is, it says once, few, many or a class for expanded clones.

J gene,CDR3 length,V gene,D gene,clone size,CDR3 protein,CDR3 DNA
TRBJ2-1,19,TRBV7-3,TRBD2,once,CASSPRIGLAGGAYNEQFF,TGTGCCAGCAGCCCCAGGATAGGGCTAGCGGGAGGAGCCTACAATGAGCAGTTCTTC
TRBJ2-7,12,TRBV18,-,-,CASSPYSDEQYF,TGTGCCAGCTCACCCTACTCGGACGAGCAGTACTTC
TRBJ2-1,14,TRBV7-9,TRBD1,once,CASMLGQGVQEQFF,TGTGCCAGCATGCTGGGACAGGGGGTACAGGAGCAGTTCTTC
TRBJ1-5,16,TRBV28,TRBD1,once,CASSSDRALGIQPQHF,TGTGCCAGCAGTTCCGACAGGGCTCTCGGTATTCAGCCCCAGCATTTT
TRBJ1-2,14,TRBV6-1,TRBD1,-,CASSDAGGSSGYTF,TGTGCCAGCAGTGACGCAGGGGGCTCATCCGGCTACACCTTC
TRBJ1-2,13,TRBV28,TRBD1,-,CASSSQGEYGYTF,TGTGCCAGCAGCTCACAGGGGGAGTATGGCTACACCTTC
TRBJ1-1,13,TRBV2,-,-,CASSRDTNTEAFF,TGTGCCAGCAGCAGGGACACAAACACTGAAGCTTTCTTT
TRBJ2-7,14,TRBV11-1,TRBD1,-,CASSGGQGDYEQYF,TGTGCCAGCAGCGGGGGACAGGGGGACTACGAGCAGTACTTC
TRBJ2-7,14,TRBV19,TRBD2,-,CASSITGGSYEQYF,TGTGCCAGTAGTATAACCGGGGGGTCCTACGAGCAGTACTTC
TRBJ2-7,18,TRBV19,-,few,CASPPSGGWNSNSYEQYF,TGTGCCAGTCCCCCGAGTGGCGGGTGGAATTCAAACTCCTACGAGCAGTACTTC
TRBJ1-2,14,TRBV15,TRBD1,-,CATTLTGQGPGYTF,TGTGCCACCACCCTGACAGGGCAGGGCCCCGGCTACACCTTC
TRBJ1-1,14,TRBV7-2,TRBD1,-,CASSLYTGGGEAFF,TGTGCCAGCAGCTTGTACACAGGGGGCGGTGAAGCTTTCTTT
TRBJ2-7,17,TRBV15,TRBD1,-,CATSRDYPGQHSYEQYF,TGTGCCACCAGCAGAGATTACCCGGGACAGCACTCCTACGAGCAGTACTTC
TRBJ1-1,14,TRBV9,-,-,CASSPEVVYTEAFF,TGTGCCAGCAGCCCAGAAGTCGTGTACACTGAAGCTTTCTTT
TRBJ2-1,16,TRBV28,-,-,CASSVDSAGTYNEQFF,TGTGCCAGCAGTGTTGACAGCGCCGGAACCTACAATGAGCAGTTCTTC
TRBJ2-1,15,TRBV5-1,-,-,CASSLSGRAGDEQFF,TGCGCCAGCAGCTTATCAGGGCGAGCCGGCGATGAGCAGTTCTTC
TRBJ1-5,14,TRBV11-2,TRBD1,-,CASSPETGSQPQHF,TGTGCCAGCAGCCCAGAGACAGGGAGCCAGCCCCAGCATTTT
TRBJ2-3,14,TRBV5-4,TRBD2,-,CAGGSRGRLDTQYF,TGTGCGGGAGGGAGCCGAGGGAGGCTGGATACGCAGTATTTT
TRBJ1-1,14,TRBV28,-,few,CASRSVEANTEAFF,TGTGCCAGCAGGTCGGTCGAGGCTAACACTGAAGCTTTCTTT
TRBJ1-5,13,TRBV30,-,-,CAWEPKANQPQHF,TGTGCCTGGGAACCTAAAGCTAATCAGCCCCAGCATTTT
TRBJ1-5,14,TRBV28,-,-,CASSPSLSNQPQHF,TGTGCCAGCAGCCCCTCGTTGAGCAATCAGCCCCAGCATTTT
TRBJ1-1,13,TRBV6-5,TRBD1,-,CASSAPGTAEAFF,TGTGCCAGCAGTGCACCCGGGACAGCAGAAGCTTTCTTT
TRBJ2-1,15,TRBV5-6,-,once,CASSLISRGDKEQFF,TGTGCCAGCAGCTTGATTAGTAGAGGGGACAAGGAGCAGTTCTTC
TRBJ1-1,15,TRBV30,TRBD1,-,CAWSVRGRRDTEAFF,TGTGCCTGGAGTGTTAGGGGGCGCCGGGACACTGAAGCTTTCTTT
TRBJ1-2,15,TRBV29-1,-,-,CSVEEGTPLTYGYTF,TGCAGCGTTGAGGAGGGGACTCCCCTTACCTATGGCTACACCTTC
TRBJ1-1,13,TRBV6-5,-,-,CASSQRDNTEAFF,TGTGCCAGCAGTCAGAGGGATAACACTGAAGCTTTCTTT